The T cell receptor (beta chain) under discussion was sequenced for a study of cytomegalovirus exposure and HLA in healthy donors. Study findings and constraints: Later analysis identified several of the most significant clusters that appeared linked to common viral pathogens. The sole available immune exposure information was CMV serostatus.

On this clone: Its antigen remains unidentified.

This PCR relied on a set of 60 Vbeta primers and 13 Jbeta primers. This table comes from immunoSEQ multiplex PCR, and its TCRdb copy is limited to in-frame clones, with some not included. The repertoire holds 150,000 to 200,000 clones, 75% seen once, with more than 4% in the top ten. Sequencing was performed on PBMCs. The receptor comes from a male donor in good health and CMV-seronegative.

The CDR3 DNA is TGTGCCAGCAGTCGGGACAGGGCCTACGAGCAGTACTTC. It translates to CASSRDRAYEQYF. The chain has TRBV2 and TRBJ2-7; TRBD1 aligns across 9 bases. The CDR3 has 13 amino acids. V shed 5 bases and J 2 bases; nucleotides not matched to a gene: 1. The germline V gene has CDR1 SNHLY and CDR2 FYNNEI.